Sequencing of this T cell receptor beta chain was carried out in a study of shared clonotypes between healthy human individuals. Researchers partitioned CD4+ cells into CD45RA+ naive and CD45RA-negative memory subsets. V was shortened by 1 base and J by 8 bases, with 18 bases between the two germline ends. The CDR3 has 16 residues. The germline CDR1 and CDR2 sequences are SEHNR and FQNEAQ (reference sequence). The table came from immunoSEQ multiplex PCR; TCRdb's copy has only in-frame clones and leaves some out. Of 1,500,000 or so clones in the sample, roughly 98.5% were seen once. The specimen sequenced was naive CD4+ T cells sorted from blood. As to subset: CD45RA+ positively selected. This receptor was identified in a man aged 25-40 years in good health. This sequence joins TRBV7-9 and TRBJ2-1, with D tentatively TRBD1 or TRBD2 (5 bases each). The CDR3 spells CASSLVGGGTRDEQFF. CDR3 DNA sequence: TGTGCCAGCAGCTTAGTCGGAGGTGGGACCCGCGATGAGCAGTTCTTC. Variable domain in full (rest from reference TRBV7-9 and TRBJ2-1): DTGVSQNPRHKITKRGQNVTFRCDPISEHNRLYWYRQTLGQGPEFLTYFQNEAQLEKSRLLSDRFSAERPKGSFSTLEIQRTEQGDSAMYLCASSLVGGGTRDEQFFGPGTRLTVL.